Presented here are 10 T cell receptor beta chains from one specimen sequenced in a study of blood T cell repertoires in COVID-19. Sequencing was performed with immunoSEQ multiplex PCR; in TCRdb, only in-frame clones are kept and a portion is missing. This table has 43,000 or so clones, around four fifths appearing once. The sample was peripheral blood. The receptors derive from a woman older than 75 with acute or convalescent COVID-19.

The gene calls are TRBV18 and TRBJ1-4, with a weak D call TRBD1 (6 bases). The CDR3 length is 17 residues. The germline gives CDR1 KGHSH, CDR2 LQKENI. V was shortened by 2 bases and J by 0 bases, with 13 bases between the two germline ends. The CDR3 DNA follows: TGTGCCAGCTCACCAAGGGCCGGGACATCAACTAATGAAAAACTGTTTTTT. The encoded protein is CASSPRAGTSTNEKLFF.

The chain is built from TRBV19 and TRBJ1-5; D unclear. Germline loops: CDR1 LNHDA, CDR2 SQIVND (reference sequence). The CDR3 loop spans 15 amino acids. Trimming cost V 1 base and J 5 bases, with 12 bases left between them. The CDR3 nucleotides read TGTGCCAGTAGTATAGCACAGCGGGGAGATCAGCCCCAGCATTTT. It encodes CASSIAQRGDQPQHF.

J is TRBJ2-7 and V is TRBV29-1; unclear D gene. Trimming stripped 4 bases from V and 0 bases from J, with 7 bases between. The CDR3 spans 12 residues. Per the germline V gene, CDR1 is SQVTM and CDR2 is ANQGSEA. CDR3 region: CSVGRSSYEQYF. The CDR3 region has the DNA TGCAGCGTTGGGCGGAGCTCCTACGAGCAGTACTTC.

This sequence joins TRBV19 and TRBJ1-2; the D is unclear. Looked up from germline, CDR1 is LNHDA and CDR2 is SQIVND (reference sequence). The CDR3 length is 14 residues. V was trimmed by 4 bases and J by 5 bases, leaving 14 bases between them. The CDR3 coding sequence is TGTGCCAGTAGTACCTCCCCGAGTTCATATGGCTACACCTTC. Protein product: CASSTSPSSYGYTF.

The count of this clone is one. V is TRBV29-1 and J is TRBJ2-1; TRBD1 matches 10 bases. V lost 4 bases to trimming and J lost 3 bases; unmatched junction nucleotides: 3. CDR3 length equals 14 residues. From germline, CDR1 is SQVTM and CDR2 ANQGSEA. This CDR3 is CSVVDRGGYNEQFF. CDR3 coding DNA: TGCAGCGTTGTGGACAGGGGGGGCTACAATGAGCAGTTCTTC.

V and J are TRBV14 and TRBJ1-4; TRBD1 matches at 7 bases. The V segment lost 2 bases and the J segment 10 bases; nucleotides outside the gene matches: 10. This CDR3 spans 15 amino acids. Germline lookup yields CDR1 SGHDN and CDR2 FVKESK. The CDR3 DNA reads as TGTGCCAGCAGCCAACTAACAGGGGAGGTTGGAAAACTGTTTTTT. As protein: CASSQLTGEVGKLFF.

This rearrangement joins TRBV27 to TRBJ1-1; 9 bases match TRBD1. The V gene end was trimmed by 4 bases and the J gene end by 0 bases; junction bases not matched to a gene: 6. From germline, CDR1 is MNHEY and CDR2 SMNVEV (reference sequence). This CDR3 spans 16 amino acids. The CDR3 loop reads CASSSHGQGMNTEAFF. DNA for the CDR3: TGTGCCAGCAGTTCCCATGGACAGGGGATGAACACTGAAGCTTTCTTT.

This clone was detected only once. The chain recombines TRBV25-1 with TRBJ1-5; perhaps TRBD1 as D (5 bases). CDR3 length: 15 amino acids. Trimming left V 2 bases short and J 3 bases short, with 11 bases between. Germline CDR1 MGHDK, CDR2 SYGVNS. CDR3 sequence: CASSEGGTSNQPQHF. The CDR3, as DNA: TGTGCCAGCAGTGAAGGGGGGACGTCCAATCAGCCCCAGCATTTT.

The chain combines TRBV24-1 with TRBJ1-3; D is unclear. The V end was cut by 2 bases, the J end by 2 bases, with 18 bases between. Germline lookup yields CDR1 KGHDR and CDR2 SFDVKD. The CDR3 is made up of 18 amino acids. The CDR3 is CATSDYFAGGRTGNTIYF. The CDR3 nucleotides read TGTGCCACCAGTGATTATTTCGCTGGAGGACGTACTGGAAACACCATATATTTT.

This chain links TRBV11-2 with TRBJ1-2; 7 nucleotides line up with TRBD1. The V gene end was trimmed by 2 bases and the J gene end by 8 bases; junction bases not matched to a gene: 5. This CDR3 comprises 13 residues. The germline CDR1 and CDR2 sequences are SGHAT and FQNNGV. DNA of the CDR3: TGTGCCAGCAGCTTACAGGGGGGAGGCGGCTACACCTTC. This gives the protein CASSLQGGGGYTF.